This entry features one T cell receptor beta chain sequence. The antigen remains undetermined. The identical CDR3 is also encoded by other nucleotide sequences in the sample. The data were obtained in a study of cytomegalovirus exposure and HLA in healthy donors. Study as a whole: 81% of a few hundred genotyped donors fell in the Caucasian-associated ancestry cluster.

Findings and limits, study-wide: With later analysis, a missense DCLRE1C variant became linked to TCR beta V- and J-gene trimming. Researchers reported from a later analysis that most CMV-associated TCR beta chains appeared HLA-restricted.

The primer mix had 60 Vbeta and 13 Jbeta primers. Under the authors' procedure: Approximately 9.9 million shared chains were among the 80 million or so unique TCR beta chains that a later analysis counted. TCRdb's table, derived via immunoSEQ multiplex PCR, lists solely in-frame clones and lacks some. V and J calls and clone size are as listed in that table; D and trimming were resolved from the DNA. The repertoire includes about 200,000 clones, about four fifths of them detected once, and approximately 1.5% sits in the top ten. The material sequenced was PBMCs. The receptor was derived from a girl between 10 and 17 years old in good health and CMV-seropositive.

The CDR3 here is CASSEGVGWANQPQHF. The CDR3 nucleotides read TGTGCCAGCAGTGAAGGGGTAGGTTGGGCTAATCAGCCCCAGCATTTT. The chain couples TRBV2 to TRBJ1-5; unclear D gene. V lost 1 base to trimming and J lost 4 bases, with 14 bases between them. This CDR3 is 16 amino acids long. The germline gives CDR1 SNHLY, CDR2 FYNNEI.